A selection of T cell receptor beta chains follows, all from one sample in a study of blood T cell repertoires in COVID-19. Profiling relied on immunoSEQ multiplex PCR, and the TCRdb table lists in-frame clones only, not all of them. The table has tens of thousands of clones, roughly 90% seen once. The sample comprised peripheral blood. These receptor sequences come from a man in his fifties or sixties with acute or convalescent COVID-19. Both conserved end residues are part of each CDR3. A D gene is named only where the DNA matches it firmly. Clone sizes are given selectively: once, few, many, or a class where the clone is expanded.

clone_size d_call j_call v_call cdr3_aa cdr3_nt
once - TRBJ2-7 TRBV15 CATSVPRSYEQYF TGTGCCACCAGCGTCCCTCGCTCCTACGAGCAGTACTTC
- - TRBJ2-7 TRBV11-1 CASSFRNYEQYF TGTGCCAGCAGCTTCAGGAACTACGAGCAGTACTTC
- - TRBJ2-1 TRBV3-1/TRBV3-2 CASSQAFSPNEQFF TGTGCCAGCAGCCAAGCTTTTTCCCCGAATGAGCAGTTCTTC
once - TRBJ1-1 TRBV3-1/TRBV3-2 CASSHGGAGEAFF TGTGCCAGCAGCCATGGAGGAGCGGGTGAAGCTTTCTTT
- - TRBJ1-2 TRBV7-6 CASSPRATVNYGYTF TGTGCCAGCAGCCCGCGGGCCACGGTTAACTATGGCTACACCTTC
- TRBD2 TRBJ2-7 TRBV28 CASRAPLGTTLAGEGNEQYF TGTGCCAGCAGGGCGCCCCTGGGGACAACGTTAGCGGGAGAAGGAAACGAGCAGTACTTC
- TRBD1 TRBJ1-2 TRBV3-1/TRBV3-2 CASSQGGQGNGYTF TGTGCCAGCAGCCAAGGGGGACAGGGAAATGGCTACACCTTC
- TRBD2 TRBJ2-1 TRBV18 CASSPSGGYNEQFF TGTGCCAGCTCACCCAGCGGGGGGTACAATGAGCAGTTCTTC
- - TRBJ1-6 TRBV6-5 CASDRYNSPLHF TGTGCCAGCGACAGATATAATTCACCCCTCCACTTT
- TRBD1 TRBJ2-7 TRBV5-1 CASSETGTYEQYF TGCGCCAGCAGCGAGACAGGGACCTACGAGCAGTACTTC
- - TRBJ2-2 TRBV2 CASNSGTTKNTGELFF TGTGCCAGCAACTCCGGGACAACCAAAAACACCGGGGAGCTGTTTTTT
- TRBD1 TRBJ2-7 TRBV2 CASSEPTGTGYGEQYF TGTGCCAGCAGTGAACCTACCGGGACAGGGTATGGCGAGCAGTACTTC
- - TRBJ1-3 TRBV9 CASSVTYSGNTIYF TGTGCCAGCAGCGTAACCTACTCTGGAAACACCATATATTTT
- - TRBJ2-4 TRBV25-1 CASSEVTGRGGNIQYF TGTGCCAGCAGTGAAGTCACCGGCAGGGGAGGGAACATTCAGTACTTC
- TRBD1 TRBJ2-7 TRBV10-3 CAISDSGQGIYEQYF TGTGCCATCAGTGATTCAGGACAGGGGATCTACGAGCAGTACTTC
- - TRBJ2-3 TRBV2 CASSDRGFGDTQYF TGTGCCAGCAGTGATCGAGGTTTTGGAGATACGCAGTATTTT
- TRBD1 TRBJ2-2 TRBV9 CASSVRTGYNTGELFF TGTGCCAGCAGCGTCCGGACAGGGTATAACACCGGGGAGCTGTTTTTT
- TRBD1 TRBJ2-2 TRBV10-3 CAMGQGSTGELFF TGTGCCATGGGACAGGGTTCGACGGGGGAGCTGTTTTTT
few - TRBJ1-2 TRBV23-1 CASSQSRETSKSGYTF TGCGCCAGCAGTCAATCGAGGGAAACCAGTAAGAGTGGCTACACCTTC
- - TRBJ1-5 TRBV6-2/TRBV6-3 CASSPGRGAQPQHF TGTGCCAGCAGTCCCGGACGTGGGGCTCAGCCCCAGCATTTT
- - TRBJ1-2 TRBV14 CASSRSGANYGYTF TGTGCCAGCAGCCGGAGCGGAGCTAACTATGGCTACACCTTC
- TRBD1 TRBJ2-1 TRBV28 CASGGQYNEQFF TGTGCCAGCGGGGGACAGTACAATGAGCAGTTCTTC
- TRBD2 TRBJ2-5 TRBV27 CASSLVTSGRETQYF TGTGCCAGCAGTTTAGTAACTAGCGGGAGAGAGACCCAGTACTTC
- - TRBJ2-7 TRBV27 CASSFGGGTYEQYF TGTGCCAGCAGTTTTGGGGGAGGCACCTACGAGCAGTACTTC
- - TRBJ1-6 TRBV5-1 CASSSGRMVGSPDSSYNSPLHF TGCGCCAGCAGCTCCGGAAGGATGGTGGGCTCGCCGGATAGCTCCTATAATTCACCCCTCCACTTT
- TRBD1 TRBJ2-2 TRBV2 CASTEDRDHGELFF TGTGCCAGCACAGAGGACAGGGATCACGGGGAGCTGTTTTTT
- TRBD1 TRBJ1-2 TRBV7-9 CASSPTSGQSYGYTF TGTGCCAGCAGCCCGACCTCGGGACAGAGCTATGGCTACACCTTC
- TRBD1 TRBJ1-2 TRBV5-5 CASSGDRGQGGYTF TGTGCCAGCAGCGGGGACAGGGGGCAAGGTGGCTACACCTTC
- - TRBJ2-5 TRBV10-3 CAISAGQSQETQYF TGTGCCATCAGTGCCGGACAGTCCCAAGAGACCCAGTACTTC
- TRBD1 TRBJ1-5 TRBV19 CASRRQGASGQPQHF TGTGCCAGTAGGAGACAGGGGGCGTCGGGTCAGCCCCAGCATTTT
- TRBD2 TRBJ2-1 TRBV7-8 CASSPIAGAGYNEQFF TGTGCCAGCAGTCCTATAGCGGGGGCGGGGTACAATGAGCAGTTCTTC
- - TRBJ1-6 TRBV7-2 CASSSITAGPGKTPLHF TGTGCCAGCAGCTCCATTACAGCCGGGCCCGGGAAAACACCCCTCCACTTT
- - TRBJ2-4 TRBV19 CASRPSLIAKNIQYF TGTGCCAGTAGGCCATCCCTAATAGCCAAAAACATTCAGTACTTC
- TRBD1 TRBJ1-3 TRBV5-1 CASSSQGADSGNTIYF TGCGCCAGCAGCTCGCAGGGGGCAGATTCTGGAAACACCATATATTTT
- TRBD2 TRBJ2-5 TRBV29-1 CSVDQRGLAEETQYF TGCAGCGTTGACCAGAGAGGACTAGCGGAAGAGACCCAGTACTTC
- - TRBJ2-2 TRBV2 CASTSERNTGELFF TGTGCCAGCACCAGCGAGAGGAACACCGGGGAGCTGTTTTTT
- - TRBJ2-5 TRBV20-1 CSASRQNQETQYF TGCAGTGCTAGTCGCCAGAACCAAGAGACCCAGTACTTC
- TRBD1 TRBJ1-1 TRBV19 CASSAGQPRGALNTEAFF TGTGCCAGTAGTGCTGGACAGCCCAGGGGGGCTTTGAACACTGAAGCTTTCTTT
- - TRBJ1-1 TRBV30 CAWSAGVYTEAFF TGTGCCTGGAGTGCGGGGGTTTACACTGAAGCTTTCTTT
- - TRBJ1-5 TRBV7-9 CASSGGDKGNQPQHF TGTGCCAGCAGCGGGGGGGATAAGGGGAATCAGCCCCAGCATTTT
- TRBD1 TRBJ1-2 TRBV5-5 CASSLGTDSNYGYTF TGTGCCAGCAGTCTCGGGACAGATTCTAACTATGGCTACACCTTC